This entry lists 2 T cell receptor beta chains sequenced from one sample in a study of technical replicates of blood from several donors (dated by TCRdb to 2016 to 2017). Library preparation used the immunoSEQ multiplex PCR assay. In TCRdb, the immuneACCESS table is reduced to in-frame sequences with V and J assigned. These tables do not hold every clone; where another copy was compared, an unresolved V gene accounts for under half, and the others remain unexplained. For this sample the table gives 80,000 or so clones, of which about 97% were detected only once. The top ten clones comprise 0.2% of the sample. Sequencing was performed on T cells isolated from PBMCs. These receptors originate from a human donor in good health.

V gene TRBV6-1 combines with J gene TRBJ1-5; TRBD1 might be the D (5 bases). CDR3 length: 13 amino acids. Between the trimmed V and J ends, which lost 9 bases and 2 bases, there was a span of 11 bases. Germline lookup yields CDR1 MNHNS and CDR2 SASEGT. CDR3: CASQEGGNQPQHF. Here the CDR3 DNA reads TGTGCCAGTCAGGAAGGGGGCAATCAGCCCCAGCATTTT.

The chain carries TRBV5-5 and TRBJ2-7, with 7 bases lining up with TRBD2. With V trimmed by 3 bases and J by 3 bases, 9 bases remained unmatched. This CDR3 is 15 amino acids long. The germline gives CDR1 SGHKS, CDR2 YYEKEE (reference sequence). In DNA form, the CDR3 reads TGTGCCAGCAGCTCCGGGGAAGGGGAGGGCTACGAGCAGTACTTC. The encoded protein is CASSSGEGEGYEQYF. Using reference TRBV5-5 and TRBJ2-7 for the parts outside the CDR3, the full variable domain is DAGVTQSPTHLIKTRGQQVTLRCSPISGHKSVSWYQQVLGQGPQFIFQYYEKEERGRGNFPDRFSARQFPNYSSELNVNALLLGDSALYLCASSSGEGEGYEQYFGPGTRLTVT.